This entry features one TCR beta chain sequence. Its cognate antigen is unknown. The data are from a study of beta chain features in type 1 diabetes. The germline CDR1 and CDR2 sequences are SGHRS and YFSETQ. The CDR3 is 13 residues long. Unmatched junction bases numbered 0, after V lost 4 bases and J lost 1 base. The study's findings and limits: Shortening that was moderate but significant affected the TCRB CDR3s of Type 1 diabetes patients in all four CD4+ subsets.

Reverse transcribing all isolated RNA meant expressed TCRB transcripts were sequenced. Some clones are missing from TCRdb's copy, which holds only in-frame ones; the method was immunoSEQ multiplex PCR. Among under 70,000 clones, 55% to 70% were seen once, and the ten largest hold 0.25% to 0.35%. The V gene is TRBV5-1, the J gene TRBJ2-3, with 7 positions matching TRBD2. The material sequenced was stem cell memory CD4+ T cells from blood. The sequence came from a woman aged 30 to 39 with type 1 diabetes. The CDR3 is CASSRGGTDTQYF. The CDR3 DNA follows: TGCGCCAGCAGCCGGGGGGGCACAGATACGCAGTATTTT.